A single sample gave rise to the 14 T cell receptor beta chains below, sequenced in a study of identical twins. TCRdb re-derived calls from the 5' RACE reads in MiXCR, one entry per CDR3 protein. The repertoire has more than 1.5 million distinct CDR3 sequences, less than 35% of them found once; the top ten carry about 0.27%. The sequenced material came from cord blood. The receptor source for this set is a newborn girl in good health.

The chain carries TRBV4-1 and TRBJ2-2; 12 bases line up with TRBD2. Germline V gene data show CDR1 as MGHRA and CDR2 as YSYEKL. This CDR3 contains 17 residues. Trimming took 6 bases from V and 0 from J; bases not matched to a gene: 5. The CDR3 loop reads CASRHLAGGPNTGELFF. Written as DNA, the CDR3 is TGCGCCAGCAGACACCTAGCGGGAGGGCCGAACACCGGGGAGCTGTTTTTT.

The table lists this clonotype with a few counts. The chain uses TRBV20-1 and TRBJ1-5, with 7 positions matching TRBD1. This CDR3 comprises 17 residues. Trimming at V came to 0 bases and at J to 4 bases, leaving 12 bases not matched to a gene. Germline CDR1 DFQATT, CDR2 SNEGSKA (reference sequence). CDR3 in amino acids: CSARDGDRVSPNQPQHF. CDR3 DNA sequence: TGCAGTGCTAGAGATGGCGACAGGGTGAGCCCAAATCAGCCCCAGCATTTT.

J is TRBJ2-5 and V is TRBV30, with 9 bases that match TRBD2. The CDR3 has 16 amino acids. CDR1 is GTSNPN and CDR2 is SVGIG in the germline V gene (reference sequence). V was pared by 0 bases and J by 2 bases, with 7 bases of the junction left unmatched. CDR3 DNA sequence: TGTGCCTGGAGTGTAGGCGGACTAGCGACACAAGAGACCCAGTACTTC. As protein: CAWSVGGLATQETQYF.

CDR3 coding DNA: TGTGCCAGCAGTTACGAATCCCTAGGGGGAAAAACTCATACGCAGTATTTT. This sequence encodes CASSYESLGGKTHTQYF. This chain connects TRBV6-5 to TRBJ2-3, with D maybe TRBD1 (6 bases). CDR3 size: 17 residues. The germline V gene has CDR1 MNHEY and CDR2 SVGAGI. V lost 2 bases to trimming and J lost 7 bases, with 22 bases between them.

This clonotype was observed a handful of times. This rearrangement joins TRBV5-6 to TRBJ1-4; D is undetermined. The CDR3 totals 15 residues. CDR1 and CDR2 (germline): SGHDT, YYEEEE. The germline V and J ends were trimmed by 3 bases and 5 bases, with 14 bases remaining between them. CDR3 bases: TGTGCCAGCAGCTCTCAGGACGGACGAAATGAAAAACTGTTTTTT. This codes for CASSSQDGRNEKLFF. Full variable domain (missing parts from reference TRBV5-6 and TRBJ1-4): DAGVTQSPTHLIKTRGQQVTLRCSPKSGHDTVSWYQQALGQGPQFIFQYYEEEERQRGNFPDRFSGHQFPNYSSELNVNALLLGDSALYLCASSSQDGRNEKLFFGSGTQLSVL.

The chain links TRBV28 to TRBJ2-1; TRBD2 aligns across 14 bases. Looked up from germline, CDR1 is MDHEN and CDR2 is SYDVKM. The CDR3 extends over 18 amino acids. V was pared by 1 base and J by 8 bases, with 10 bases of the junction left unmatched. CDR3 nucleotides: TGTGCCAGCAGTTTATTTATCGGGACTAGCGGGAGAGGCGATGAGCAGTTCTTC. It yields the protein CASSLFIGTSGRGDEQFF.

In its sample, this clonotype was seen a few times. The V and J genes are TRBV20-1 and TRBJ1-2, with no clear D. This CDR3 spans 13 amino acids. The germline V gene encodes CDR1 DFQATT and CDR2 SNEGSKA (reference sequence). Trimming removed 3 bases from V and 3 bases from J, with 11 bases in between. CDR3 amino acids: CSASGESDYGYTF. The CDR3 coding sequence is TGCAGTGCTAGTGGGGAATCGGACTATGGCTACACCTTC.

The genes are TRBV20-1 and TRBJ2-7, with 9 nucleotides matching TRBD1. The closer fit of TRBJ2-4 to the DNA end suggests the J call may be wrong. The CDR3 runs to 14 residues. Germline V CDR1 and CDR2: DFQATT, SNEGSKA (reference sequence). The CDR3 DNA follows: TGCAGTGCGGAGCCTTGGGACAGGGAAAACATTCAGTACTTC. As protein: CSAEPWDRENIQYF.

The rearrangement uses TRBV10-3 and TRBJ2-2, with D possibly being TRBD1 (8 bases). V lost 6 bases to trimming and J lost 1 base, with 18 bases between them. Germline assignment: CDR1 ENHRY and CDR2 SYGVKD. The CDR3 is 17 amino acids. The CDR3 spells CAISDRGAGMNTGELFF. CDR3 nucleotide sequence: TGTGCCATCAGCGACAGGGGAGCGGGGATGAACACCGGGGAGCTGTTTTTT.

The CDR3 loop is CSAGQGSGYTF. CDR3 bases: TGCAGTGCTGGACAGGGTAGTGGCTACACCTTC. The chain has TRBV20-1 and TRBJ1-2, with 8 nucleotides matching TRBD1. CDR3 size: 11 residues. Trimming at V came to 5 bases and at J to 7 bases, leaving 3 bases not matched to a gene. The germline V gene encodes CDR1 DFQATT and CDR2 SNEGSKA (reference sequence).

The chain carries TRBV6-1 and TRBJ1-1; a possible D gene is TRBD1 (5 bases). There are 14 residues in the CDR3. Trimming shortened V by 2 bases and J by 4 bases, and 11 bases separated the two germline ends. Germline-derived CDR1 and CDR2 are MNHNS and SASEGT. The CDR3 here is CASSESLGVTEAFF. The CDR3 DNA is TGTGCCAGCAGTGAATCTTTGGGGGTCACTGAAGCTTTCTTT.

The genes are TRBV20-1 and TRBJ2-3, with D possibly TRBD2 on 5 matching bases. The CDR3 covers 12 residues. V was shortened by 6 bases and J by 10 bases, with 17 bases between the two germline ends. The germline CDR1 and CDR2 sequences are DFQATT and SNEGSKA (reference sequence). The CDR3, as DNA: TGCAGTGCGAGGCCCGGGGTCCGGGCGCAGTATTTT. Residues: CSARPGVRAQYF.

The chain has TRBV5-1 and TRBJ1-1; weak D call: TRBD1 (6 bases). CDR1 is SGHRS, CDR2 YFSETQ, per germline. The V end lost 2 bases, the J end lost 5 bases, and 13 bases lay between the germline ends. This CDR3 has 14 residues. CDR3 in amino acids: CASSFDGGRTEAFF. CDR3 DNA sequence: TGCGCCAGCAGCTTTGACGGGGGGCGAACTGAAGCTTTCTTT.

This clonotype occurred a few times. The V and J genes are TRBV4-1 and TRBJ2-4, with a weak D call TRBD1 (6 bases). V was cut by 1 base and J by 3 bases, with 19 bases left in between. The CDR3 has 18 amino acids. Germline V gives CDR1 MGHRA, CDR2 YSYEKL. CDR3: CASSQVWSRQGGKNIQYF. Written as DNA, the CDR3 is TGCGCCAGCAGCCAAGTTTGGAGCCGACAAGGGGGCAAAAACATTCAGTACTTC.